This TCR beta chain is from a study of shared clonotypes between healthy human individuals. Study-level background: The people who gave samples were a couple of women and a few men aged 18 to 49.

The ends were cut back, 8 bases at V and 7 bases at J, with 15 bases in the middle. CDR3 size: 12 residues. The germline CDR1 and CDR2 sequences are MGHDK and SYGVNS. This clone appeared a few times. Deep level was the assay's run setting. Sequencing was performed with immunoSEQ multiplex PCR; in TCRdb, only in-frame clones are kept and a portion is missing. The sample lists hundreds of thousands of clones; around 67% were seen once. The gene calls are TRBV25-1 and TRBJ2-7; unclear D gene. Sequencing was carried out using memory CD4+ T cells sorted from blood. Subset defined: CD45RA-negative fraction. This clonotype was obtained from a woman younger than 45 in good health. CDR3 loop: CASGEGIGEQYF. CDR3 coding DNA: TGTGCCAGCGGGGAAGGGATTGGAGAGCAGTACTTC.